This T cell receptor (beta chain) was profiled in a study of Ad26.COV2.S vaccination and SARS-CoV-2 variants. Study-wide findings and caveats: The analyses of TCR breadth and depth may have understated the size of total T cell responses.

Some clones are missing from TCRdb's copy, which holds only in-frame ones; the method was immunoSEQ multiplex PCR. The sample comprises 300,000 to 350,000 clones, around four fifths of which are singletons, and 2.1% rests with the top ten. This clone was recorded only once. Its antigen remains unknown. The treatment denotes: around 19 received Ad26.COV2.S at low or high dose, single or two shots; several received placebo; per-sample allocation not given. Material that was analyzed had been drawn on day 63 after the first vaccine or placebo injection. In Boston, the donor was an adult between 18-55 years of age. The CDR3 spans 14 residues. V was shortened by 5 bases and J by 7 bases, with 18 bases between the two germline ends. Germline CDR1 SGHNT, CDR2 YENEEA.

Material: peripheral blood, obtained in a trial of Ad26.COV2.S vaccine versus placebo. The gene calls are TRBV11-3 and TRBJ2-7; D is possibly TRBD2 (5 bases). The TCR sequence derives from a person aged 18-65 years who received the Ad26.COV2.S COVID-19 vaccine or a placebo. CDR3 in DNA: TGTGCCAGCAGCCCTGGCGGGCCGCTTATGGAGCAGTACTTC. Amino acids: CASSPGGPLMEQYF.